A selection of T cell receptor beta chains follows, all from one sample in a study of OX40 agonist ivuxolimab in advanced cancers. Measured with immunoSEQ multiplex PCR; TCRdb has only the in-frame clones, and not every one. The data show 30,000 to 45,000 clones, with approximately 87% seen just once and 25% to 35% held by the top ten. The sequencing here drew on CD4+ or CD8+ T cells sorted from blood, taken in a trial of the OX40 agonist ivuxolimab. Receptor source: an adult with an advanced solid tumor such as melanoma, head and neck, liver or kidney cancer. The CDR3 runs from the conserved cysteine through the conserved F or W. Fields, in order: J gene, V gene, D gene, clone size, CDR3 protein, CDR3 DNA. The D gene is left open where the match is weak. The size of a clone is reported for some rows only, either as once, few or many, or as a class for expanded clones.

J: TRBJ1-2
V: TRBV6-1
D: -
size: -
CDR3: CASFYTVPSLIGYTF
DNA: TGTGCCAGCTTTTATACTGTCCCGAGCCTTATTGGCTACACCTTC

J: TRBJ1-2
V: TRBV29-1
D: -
size: -
CDR3: CSVEDSGYTF
DNA: TGCAGCGTTGAAGATTCCGGCTACACCTTC

J: TRBJ1-1
V: TRBV11-3
D: -
size: -
CDR3: CASSLTGRTEAFF
DNA: TGTGCCAGCAGCTTAACAGGTAGAACTGAAGCTTTCTTT

J: TRBJ1-3
V: TRBV2
D: -
size: -
CDR3: CASLTGRASGNTIYF
DNA: TGTGCCAGTCTTACGGGCCGGGCGTCTGGAAACACCATATATTTT

J: TRBJ2-3
V: TRBV5-4
D: TRBD2
size: -
CDR3: CASSLVSGFTDTQYF
DNA: TGTGCCAGCAGCTTGGTTAGCGGGTTCACAGATACGCAGTATTTT

J: TRBJ1-1
V: TRBV6-1
D: -
size: -
CDR3: CASKRGNANTEAFF
DNA: TGTGCCAGCAAACGGGGGAACGCGAACACTGAAGCTTTCTTT

J: TRBJ2-2
V: TRBV10-3
D: TRBD1
size: -
CDR3: CAISESSGTGNTGELFF
DNA: TGTGCCATCAGTGAGTCGAGTGGGACAGGGAACACCGGGGAGCTGTTTTTT

J: TRBJ2-7
V: TRBV2
D: TRBD1
size: -
CDR3: CASSDYGTGAYEQYF
DNA: TGTGCCAGCAGTGACTACGGGACAGGCGCCTACGAGCAGTACTTC

J: TRBJ1-2
V: TRBV5-4
D: -
size: -
CDR3: CASSLGAQRGYTF
DNA: TGTGCCAGCAGCTTAGGGGCCCAAAGGGGCTACACCTTC

J: TRBJ2-5
V: TRBV12-5
D: -
size: once
CDR3: CASGKGGSGTQYF
DNA: TGTGCTAGTGGAAAGGGGGGGTCAGGGACCCAGTACTTC

J: TRBJ2-3
V: TRBV11-3
D: -
size: once
CDR3: CASSKGRTDTQYF
DNA: TGTGCCAGCAGTAAAGGCAGGACAGATACGCAGTATTTT

J: TRBJ2-5
V: TRBV11-2
D: TRBD1
size: once
CDR3: CASSLVGTGVGETQYF
DNA: TGTGCCAGCAGCTTAGTCGGGACAGGGGTAGGAGAGACCCAGTACTTC

J: TRBJ2-7
V: TRBV28
D: -
size: -
CDR3: CASSAGLDEQYF
DNA: TGTGCCAGCAGTGCCGGGCTCGACGAGCAGTACTTC

J: TRBJ2-7
V: TRBV20-1
D: -
size: -
CDR3: CSADGESEQYF
DNA: TGCAGTGCTGACGGGGAGTCCGAGCAGTACTTC

J: TRBJ2-5
V: TRBV5-6
D: TRBD2
size: -
CDR3: CASSLRFLGGETQYF
DNA: TGTGCCAGCAGCTTGCGTTTTTTGGGAGGGGAGACCCAGTACTTC

J: TRBJ1-4
V: TRBV7-9
D: -
size: -
CDR3: CASSSPGGSTNEKLFF
DNA: TGTGCCAGCAGTTCACCCGGAGGTTCAACTAATGAAAAACTGTTTTTT

J: TRBJ1-2
V: TRBV6-1
D: -
size: -
CDR3: CASSESGYTF
DNA: TGTGCCAGCAGTGAGAGTGGCTACACCTTC

J: TRBJ2-7
V: TRBV7-9
D: -
size: -
CDR3: CASSSPLRGPSYEQYF
DNA: TGTGCCAGCAGCTCACCCCTTCGGGGGCCCTCCTACGAGCAGTACTTC

J: TRBJ2-2
V: TRBV9
D: -
size: -
CDR3: CASSVDPNTGELFF
DNA: TGTGCCAGCAGCGTCGACCCGAACACCGGGGAGCTGTTTTTT

J: TRBJ1-4
V: TRBV7-9
D: -
size: -
CDR3: CASSSGGPNEKLFF
DNA: TGTGCCAGCAGCTCCGGGGGACCCAATGAAAAACTGTTTTTT

J: TRBJ1-1
V: TRBV6-1
D: -
size: -
CDR3: CASSERGLATEAFF
DNA: TGTGCCAGCAGTGAACGGGGCCTGGCCACTGAAGCTTTCTTT

J: TRBJ2-7
V: TRBV7-2
D: TRBD1
size: -
CDR3: CASSLESGTGKQYF
DNA: TGTGCCAGCAGCTTAGAGTCCGGGACAGGGAAGCAGTACTTC

J: TRBJ2-5
V: TRBV7-9
D: TRBD2
size: -
CDR3: CASSPGLAGFGETQYF
DNA: TGTGCCAGCAGCCCCGGACTAGCGGGGTTCGGAGAGACCCAGTACTTC

J: TRBJ2-2
V: TRBV28
D: -
size: -
CDR3: CASSSPSGNRDAGELFF
DNA: TGTGCCAGCAGTTCCCCCTCGGGGAACAGGGACGCCGGGGAGCTGTTTTTT

J: TRBJ1-2
V: TRBV19
D: -
size: -
CDR3: CASSAASGNYGYTF
DNA: TGTGCCAGTAGTGCCGCCTCAGGGAACTATGGCTACACCTTC

J: TRBJ1-1
V: TRBV5-6
D: -
size: -
CDR3: CASSYFGRADTEAFF
DNA: TGTGCCAGCAGCTACTTCGGAAGGGCAGACACTGAAGCTTTCTTT

J: TRBJ2-7
V: TRBV19
D: TRBD1
size: -
CDR3: CASSTSGTGGYEQYF
DNA: TGTGCCAGTAGCACGAGCGGGACAGGGGGCTACGAGCAGTACTTC

J: TRBJ2-3
V: TRBV7-9
D: -
size: -
CDR3: CASSDGITDTQYF
DNA: TGTGCCAGCAGCGACGGGATCACAGATACGCAGTATTTT

J: TRBJ2-7
V: TRBV9
D: -
size: -
CDR3: CASGQAYEQYF
DNA: TGTGCCAGCGGTCAGGCATACGAGCAGTACTTC

J: TRBJ2-1
V: TRBV30
D: -
size: -
CDR3: CAWSAGQREQFF
DNA: TGTGCCTGGAGTGCGGGACAACGAGAGCAGTTCTTC

J: TRBJ2-7
V: TRBV23-1
D: -
size: -
CDR3: CASSQPGSSTYEQYF
DNA: TGCGCCAGCAGTCAACCAGGGTCCTCGACCTACGAGCAGTACTTC

J: TRBJ2-5
V: TRBV5-1
D: TRBD1
size: -
CDR3: CASSSGGGETQYF
DNA: TGCGCCAGCAGTTCAGGGGGCGGAGAGACCCAGTACTTC

J: TRBJ2-1
V: TRBV11-1
D: -
size: -
CDR3: CASSKSQAPGNEQFF
DNA: TGTGCCAGCAGCAAGTCCCAGGCCCCGGGGAATGAGCAGTTCTTC

J: TRBJ1-4
V: TRBV6-1
D: -
size: -
CDR3: CASSENRGGNEKLFF
DNA: TGTGCCAGCAGTGAAAATCGGGGGGGAAATGAAAAACTGTTTTTT

J: TRBJ1-2
V: TRBV29-1
D: TRBD1
size: -
CDR3: CSATPARTGVAGYTF
DNA: TGCAGCGCGACTCCGGCAAGGACAGGGGTCGCTGGCTACACCTTC

J: TRBJ2-5
V: TRBV28
D: -
size: -
CDR3: CASSPNRDAETQYF
DNA: TGTGCCAGCAGTCCTAACAGGGATGCGGAGACCCAGTACTTC

J: TRBJ2-7
V: TRBV7-7
D: TRBD1
size: -
CDR3: CASSPRQGSYEQYF
DNA: TGTGCCAGCAGCCCCCGACAGGGCTCCTACGAGCAGTACTTC

J: TRBJ1-5
V: TRBV6-1
D: -
size: -
CDR3: CASSPGPFQPQHF
DNA: TGTGCCAGCAGCCCCGGTCCGTTTCAGCCCCAGCATTTT

J: TRBJ2-7
V: TRBV15
D: TRBD2
size: once
CDR3: CATSRGSAELAGGKDYEQYF
DNA: TGTGCCACCAGCAGAGGGTCTGCGGAGCTAGCGGGAGGAAAAGACTACGAGCAGTACTTC

J: TRBJ1-2
V: TRBV7-8
D: -
size: -
CDR3: CASSYGRGNYGYTF
DNA: TGTGCCAGCAGCTACGGCAGGGGCAACTATGGCTATACCTTC

J: TRBJ2-2
V: TRBV7-3
D: TRBD1
size: -
CDR3: CASRAGTGGFTGELFF
DNA: TGTGCCAGCAGGGCCGGGACAGGGGGCTTCACCGGGGAGCTGTTTTTT

J: TRBJ2-7
V: TRBV11-2
D: -
size: -
CDR3: CASSLDRRGRGEQYF
DNA: TGTGCCAGCAGCTTAGACCGGCGGGGAAGAGGCGAGCAGTACTTC

J: TRBJ2-4
V: TRBV19
D: -
size: -
CDR3: CASSIDTGFGSKNIQYF
DNA: TGTGCCAGTAGTATAGATACAGGGTTCGGATCCAAAAACATTCAGTACTTC

J: TRBJ2-2
V: TRBV7-3
D: TRBD1
size: -
CDR3: CASSLIPGTGANTGELFF
DNA: TGTGCCAGCAGCCTCATTCCCGGGACAGGGGCGAACACCGGGGAGCTGTTTTTT

J: TRBJ1-6
V: TRBV6-1
D: -
size: -
CDR3: CASSEGDTRLSLHF
DNA: TGTGCCAGCAGTGAAGGGGACACCCGGCTATCCCTCCACTTT